The following is a T cell receptor (beta chain) sequence with its context. The protocol was immunoSEQ multiplex PCR, while the TCRdb copy is restricted to in-frame clones and leaves out a portion. Among 87,000 or so clones, approximately 89% were seen once, and the ten largest hold approximately 8%. The data were taken from a study of blood T cell repertoires in COVID-19. CDR1 SGDLS and CDR2 YYNGEE come from the germline V gene. The CDR3 is made up of 16 amino acids. V was clipped by 0 bases and J by 3 bases; unmatched bases: 9. The sequencing sample was made of peripheral blood. J is TRBJ2-7 and V is TRBV9; 7 bases align to TRBD2. This receptor was identified in a human donor with acute or convalescent COVID-19. The donor label of this sample is uncertain. The CDR3 DNA reads as TGTGCCAGCAGCGTAGGTCCCGGCGGGGGAGTCTACGAGCAGTACTTC. Its translation: CASSVGPGGGVYEQYF.